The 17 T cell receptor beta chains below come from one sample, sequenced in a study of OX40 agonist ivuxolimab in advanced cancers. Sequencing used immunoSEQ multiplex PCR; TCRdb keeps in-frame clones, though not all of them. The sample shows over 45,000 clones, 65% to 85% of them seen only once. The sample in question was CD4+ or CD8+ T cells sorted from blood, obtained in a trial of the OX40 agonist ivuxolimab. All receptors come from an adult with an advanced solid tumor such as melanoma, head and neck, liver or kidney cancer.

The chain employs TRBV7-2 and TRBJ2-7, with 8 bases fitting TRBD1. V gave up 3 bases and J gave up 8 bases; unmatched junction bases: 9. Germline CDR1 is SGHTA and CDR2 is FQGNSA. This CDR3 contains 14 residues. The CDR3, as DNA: TGTGCCAGCAGCTTCCGGGACAGGCCGGCGAAGCAGTACTTC. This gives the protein CASSFRDRPAKQYF.

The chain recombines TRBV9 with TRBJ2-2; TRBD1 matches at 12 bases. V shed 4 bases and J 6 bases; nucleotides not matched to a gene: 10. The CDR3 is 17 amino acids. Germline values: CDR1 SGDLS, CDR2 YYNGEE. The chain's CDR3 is CASSFSPGQGASGELFF. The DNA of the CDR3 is TGTGCCAGCAGCTTTAGTCCGGGACAGGGGGCCTCCGGGGAGCTGTTTTTT.

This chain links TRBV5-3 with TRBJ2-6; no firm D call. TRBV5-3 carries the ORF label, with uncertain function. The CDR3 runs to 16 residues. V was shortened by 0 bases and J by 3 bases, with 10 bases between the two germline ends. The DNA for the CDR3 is TGTGCCAGAAGCTTGGACGAAGGAGTTGGGGCCAACGTCCTGACTTTC. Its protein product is CARSLDEGVGANVLTF.

CDR3 in DNA: TGTGCCAGCTCACTGTCGCAGTACTACGAGCAGTACTTC. Its protein is CASSLSQYYEQYF. The chain recombines TRBV18 with TRBJ2-7; no clear D. The CDR3 sequence is 13 residues long. Germline V CDR1 and CDR2: KGHSH, LQKENI. With 4 bases removed from V and 3 bases from J, the gap between germline ends came to 10 bases. The full variable domain, completed using reference TRBV18 and TRBJ2-7, is NAGVMQNPRHLVRRRGQEARLRCSPMKGHSHVYWYRQLPEEGLKFMVYLQKENIIDESGMPKERFSAEFPKEGPSILRIQQVVRGDSAAYFCASSLSQYYEQYFGPGTRLTVT.

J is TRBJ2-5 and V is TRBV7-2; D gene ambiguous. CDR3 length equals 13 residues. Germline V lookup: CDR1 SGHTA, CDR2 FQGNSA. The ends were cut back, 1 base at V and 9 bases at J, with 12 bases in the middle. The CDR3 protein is CASSLERPDSQYF. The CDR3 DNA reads TGTGCCAGCAGCTTAGAACGGCCAGATTCCCAGTACTTC.

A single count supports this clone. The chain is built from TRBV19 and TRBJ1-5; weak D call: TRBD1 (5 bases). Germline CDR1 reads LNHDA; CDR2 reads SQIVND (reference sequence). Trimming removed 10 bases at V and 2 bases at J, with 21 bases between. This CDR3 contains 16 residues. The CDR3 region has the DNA TGTGCCACTCGCGGGTGGGGCGCTTCGGGCAATCAGCCCCAGCATTTT. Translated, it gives CATRGWGASGNQPQHF.

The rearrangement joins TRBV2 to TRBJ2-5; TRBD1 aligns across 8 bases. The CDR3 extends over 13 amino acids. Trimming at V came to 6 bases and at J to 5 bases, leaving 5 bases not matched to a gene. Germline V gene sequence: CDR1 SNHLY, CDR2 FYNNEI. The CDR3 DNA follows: TGTGCCAGCAGCGCCAGGGGGCGGGAGACCCAGTACTTC. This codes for CASSARGRETQYF. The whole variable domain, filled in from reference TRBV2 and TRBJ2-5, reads EPEVTQTPSHQVTQMGQEVILRCVPISNHLYFYWYRQILGQKVEFLVSFYNNEISEKSEIFDDQFSVERPDGSNFTLKIRSTKLEDSAMYFCASSARGRETQYFGPGTRLLVL.

The CDR3 spells CASTEYLTQGGDTEQFF. The CDR3 region has the DNA TGTGCCAGCACCGAGTACCTCACGCAGGGAGGGGATACCGAGCAGTTCTTC. The rearrangement uses TRBV2 and TRBJ2-1; 7 bases map to TRBD2. CDR1 and CDR2 (germline): SNHLY, FYNNEI. The CDR3 runs 17 residues. The trim removed 7 bases at V and 10 bases at J, leaving 22 bases unmatched.

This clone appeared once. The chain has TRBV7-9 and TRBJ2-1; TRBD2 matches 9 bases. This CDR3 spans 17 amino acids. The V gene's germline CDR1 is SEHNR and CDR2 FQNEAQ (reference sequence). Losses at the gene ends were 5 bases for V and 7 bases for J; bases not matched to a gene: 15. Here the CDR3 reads CASSAPVLAGAGNEQFF. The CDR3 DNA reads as TGTGCCAGCAGCGCACCCGTTTTAGCGGGAGCAGGAAATGAGCAGTTCTTC.

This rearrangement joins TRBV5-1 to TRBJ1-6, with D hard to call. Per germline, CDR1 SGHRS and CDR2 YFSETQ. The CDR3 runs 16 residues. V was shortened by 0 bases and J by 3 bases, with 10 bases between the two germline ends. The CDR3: CASSLGEQIYNSPLHF. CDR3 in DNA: TGCGCCAGCAGCTTGGGGGAACAGATCTATAATTCACCCCTCCACTTT.

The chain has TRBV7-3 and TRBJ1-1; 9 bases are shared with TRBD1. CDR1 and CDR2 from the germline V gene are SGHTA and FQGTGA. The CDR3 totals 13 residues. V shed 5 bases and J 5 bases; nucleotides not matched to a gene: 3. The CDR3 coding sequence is TGTGCCAGCAGCGGACAGGGGAAAACTGAAGCTTTCTTT. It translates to CASSGQGKTEAFF.

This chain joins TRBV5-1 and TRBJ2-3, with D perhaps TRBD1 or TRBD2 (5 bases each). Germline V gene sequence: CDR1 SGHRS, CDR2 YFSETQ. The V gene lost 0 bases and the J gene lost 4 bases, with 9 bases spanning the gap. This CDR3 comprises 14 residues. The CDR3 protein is CASSLGGLADTQYF. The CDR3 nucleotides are TGCGCCAGCAGCTTGGGGGGGTTGGCAGATACGCAGTATTTT.

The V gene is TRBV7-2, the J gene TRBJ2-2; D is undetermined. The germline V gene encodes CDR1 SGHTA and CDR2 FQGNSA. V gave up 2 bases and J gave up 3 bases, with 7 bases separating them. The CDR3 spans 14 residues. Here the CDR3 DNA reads TGTGCCAGCAGCTTAATGGTGCACACCGGGGAGCTGTTTTTT. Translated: CASSLMVHTGELFF.

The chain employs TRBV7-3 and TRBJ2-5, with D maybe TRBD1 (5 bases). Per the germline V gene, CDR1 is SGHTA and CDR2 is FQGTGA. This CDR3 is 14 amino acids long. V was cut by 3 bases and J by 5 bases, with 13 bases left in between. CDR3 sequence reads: CASSFRPRAETQYF. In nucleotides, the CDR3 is TGTGCCAGCAGCTTCCGTCCCAGGGCGGAGACCCAGTACTTC.

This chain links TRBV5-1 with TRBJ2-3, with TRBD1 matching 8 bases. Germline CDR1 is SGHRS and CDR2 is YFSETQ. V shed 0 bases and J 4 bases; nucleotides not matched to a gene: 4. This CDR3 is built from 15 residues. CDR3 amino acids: CASSLGDRSSDTQYF. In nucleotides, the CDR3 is TGCGCCAGCAGCTTGGGGGACAGGAGTTCAGATACGCAGTATTTT.

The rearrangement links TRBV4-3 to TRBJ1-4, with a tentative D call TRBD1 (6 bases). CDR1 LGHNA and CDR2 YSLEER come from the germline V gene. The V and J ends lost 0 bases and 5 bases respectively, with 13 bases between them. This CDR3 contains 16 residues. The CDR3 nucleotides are TGCGCCAGCAGCCAAGAGGGGACACCGTGGAATGAAAAACTGTTTTTT. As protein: CASSQEGTPWNEKLFF.

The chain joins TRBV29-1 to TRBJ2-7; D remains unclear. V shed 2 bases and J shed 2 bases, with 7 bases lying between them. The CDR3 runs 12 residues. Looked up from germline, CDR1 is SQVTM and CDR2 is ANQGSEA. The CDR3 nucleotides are TGCAGCGTTGAATATAGCACCTACGAGCAGTACTTC. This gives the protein CSVEYSTYEQYF.